The entry below gives a single T cell receptor beta chain sequence along with its context. The entry originates in a study of blood T cell repertoires in COVID-19. About the study: PBMCs, B-cell-depleted T cells, or T cells provided the cDNA or gDNA that made up the material.

The CDR3 runs to 15 residues. V was pared by 5 bases and J by 8 bases, with 18 bases between. Germline V gives CDR1 SEHNR, CDR2 FQNEAQ (reference sequence). Original processing methods: Amplified reference gene primers provided the basis for estimating nucleated cell counts. The assay was immunoSEQ multiplex PCR, and TCRdb's table has in-frame clones only and misses some. That table gives V, J and clone size, and the DNA gave D and trimming. This table holds approximately 210,000 clones, 86% found once. The sequence derives from a woman aged 70-85 years with acute or convalescent COVID-19. Sequenced input: peripheral blood. This chain links TRBV7-9 with TRBJ1-4; tentatively, D is TRBD1 (5 bases). The CDR3 is CASSRMTALGEKLFF. DNA of the CDR3: TGTGCCAGCAGCCGCATGACAGCCCTTGGAGAAAAACTGTTTTTT.